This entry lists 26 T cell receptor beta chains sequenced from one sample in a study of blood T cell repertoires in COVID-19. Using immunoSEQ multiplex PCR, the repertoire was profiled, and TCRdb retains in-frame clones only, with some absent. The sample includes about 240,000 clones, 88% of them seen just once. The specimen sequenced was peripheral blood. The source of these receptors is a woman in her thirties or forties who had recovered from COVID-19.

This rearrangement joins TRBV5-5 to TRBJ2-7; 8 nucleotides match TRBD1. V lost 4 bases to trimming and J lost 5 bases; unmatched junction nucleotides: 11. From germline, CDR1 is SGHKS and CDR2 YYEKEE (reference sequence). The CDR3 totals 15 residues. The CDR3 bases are TGTGCCAGCAGCCCCGGACAGGGAAGGTTGCACGAGCAGTACTTC. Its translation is CASSPGQGRLHEQYF.

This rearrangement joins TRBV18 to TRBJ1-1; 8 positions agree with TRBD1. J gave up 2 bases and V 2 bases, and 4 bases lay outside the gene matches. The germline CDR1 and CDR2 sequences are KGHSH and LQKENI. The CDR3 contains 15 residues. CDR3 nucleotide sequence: TGTGCCAGCTCACCAGGGGACAGGACCAACACTGAAGCTTTCTTT. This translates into CASSPGDRTNTEAFF.

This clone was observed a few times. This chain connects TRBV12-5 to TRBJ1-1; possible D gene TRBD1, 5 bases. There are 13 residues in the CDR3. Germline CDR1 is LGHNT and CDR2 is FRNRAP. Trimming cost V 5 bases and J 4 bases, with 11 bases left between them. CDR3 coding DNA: TGTGCTAGTGGTCCCCCAGGGATCACTGAAGCTTTCTTT. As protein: CASGPPGITEAFF.

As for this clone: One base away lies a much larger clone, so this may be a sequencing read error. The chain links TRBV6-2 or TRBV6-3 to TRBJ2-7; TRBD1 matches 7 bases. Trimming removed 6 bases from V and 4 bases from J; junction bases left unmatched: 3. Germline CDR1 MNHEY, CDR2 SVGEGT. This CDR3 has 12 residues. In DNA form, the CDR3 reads TGTGCCAGCAGCCCCAGGGGGTACGAGCAGTACTTC. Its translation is CASSPRGYEQYF.

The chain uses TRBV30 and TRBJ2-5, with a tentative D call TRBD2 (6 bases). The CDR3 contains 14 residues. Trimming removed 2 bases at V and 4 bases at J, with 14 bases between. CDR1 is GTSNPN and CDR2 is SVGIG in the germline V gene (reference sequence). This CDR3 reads CAWSKSRGRETQYF. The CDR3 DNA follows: TGTGCCTGGAGTAAGTCGCGGGGCCGAGAGACCCAGTACTTC.

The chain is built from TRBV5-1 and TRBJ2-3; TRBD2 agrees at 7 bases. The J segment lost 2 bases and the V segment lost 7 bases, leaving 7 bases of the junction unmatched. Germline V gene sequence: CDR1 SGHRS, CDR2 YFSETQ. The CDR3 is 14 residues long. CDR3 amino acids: CASRASGPTDTQYF. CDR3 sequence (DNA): TGCGCCAGCCGAGCTAGCGGCCCCACAGATACGCAGTATTTT.

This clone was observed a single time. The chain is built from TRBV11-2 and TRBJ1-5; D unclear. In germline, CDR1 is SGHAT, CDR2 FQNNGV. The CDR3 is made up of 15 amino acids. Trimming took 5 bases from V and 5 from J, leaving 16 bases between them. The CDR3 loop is CASSPLGGGDQPQHF. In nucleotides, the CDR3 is TGTGCCAGCAGCCCATTGGGAGGCGGTGATCAGCCCCAGCATTTT.

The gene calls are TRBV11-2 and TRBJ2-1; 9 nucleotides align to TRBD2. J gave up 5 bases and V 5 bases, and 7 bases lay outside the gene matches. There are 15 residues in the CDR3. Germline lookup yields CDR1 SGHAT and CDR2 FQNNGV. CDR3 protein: CASSPRLAVNNEQFF. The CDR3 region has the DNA TGTGCCAGCAGCCCTCGACTAGCGGTCAACAATGAGCAGTTCTTC.

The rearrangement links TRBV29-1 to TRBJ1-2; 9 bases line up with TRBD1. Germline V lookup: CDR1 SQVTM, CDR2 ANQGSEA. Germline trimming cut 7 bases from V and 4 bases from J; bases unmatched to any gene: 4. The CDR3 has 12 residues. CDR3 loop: CSGGGQGYGYTF. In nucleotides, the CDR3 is TGCAGCGGCGGGGGACAGGGCTATGGCTACACCTTC.

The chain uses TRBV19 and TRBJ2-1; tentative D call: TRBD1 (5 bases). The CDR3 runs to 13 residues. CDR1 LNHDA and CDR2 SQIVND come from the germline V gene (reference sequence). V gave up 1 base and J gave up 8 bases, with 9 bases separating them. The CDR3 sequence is CASSIGQGHEQFF. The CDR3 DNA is TGTGCCAGTAGTATAGGGCAGGGCCATGAGCAGTTCTTC.

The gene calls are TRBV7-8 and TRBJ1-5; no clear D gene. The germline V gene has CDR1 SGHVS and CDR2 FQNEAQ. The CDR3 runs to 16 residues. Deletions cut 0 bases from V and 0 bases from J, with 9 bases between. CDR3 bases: TGTGCCAGCAGCTTAGCGCCACCCTATAGCAATCAGCCCCAGCATTTT. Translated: CASSLAPPYSNQPQHF. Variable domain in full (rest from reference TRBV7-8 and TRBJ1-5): GAGVSQSPRYKVAKRGQDVALRCDPISGHVSLFWYQQALGQGPEFLTYFQNEAQLDKSGLPSDRFFAERPEGSVSTLKIQRTQQEDSAVYLCASSLAPPYSNQPQHFGDGTRLSIL.

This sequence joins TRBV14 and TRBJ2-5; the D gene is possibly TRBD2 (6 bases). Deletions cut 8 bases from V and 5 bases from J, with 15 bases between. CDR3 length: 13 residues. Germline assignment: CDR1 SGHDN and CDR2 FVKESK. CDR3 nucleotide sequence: TGTGCCAGCGCCGGCGGGGTTCGGGAGACCCAGTACTTC. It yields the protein CASAGGVRETQYF.

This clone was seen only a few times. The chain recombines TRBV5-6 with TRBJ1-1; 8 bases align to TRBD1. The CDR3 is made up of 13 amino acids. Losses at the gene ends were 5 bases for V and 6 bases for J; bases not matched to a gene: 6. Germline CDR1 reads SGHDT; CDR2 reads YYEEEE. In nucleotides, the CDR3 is TGTGCCAGCAGTTTCGGACAGGGCTCTGAAGCTTTCTTT. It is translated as CASSFGQGSEAFF.

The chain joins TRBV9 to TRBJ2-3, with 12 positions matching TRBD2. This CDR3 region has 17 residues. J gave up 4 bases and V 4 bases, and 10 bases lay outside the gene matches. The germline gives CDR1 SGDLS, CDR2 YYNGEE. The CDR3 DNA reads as TGTGCCAGCAGCCGGGGGGCTAGCGGGAGGGTTGCAGATACGCAGTATTTT. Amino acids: CASSRGASGRVADTQYF.

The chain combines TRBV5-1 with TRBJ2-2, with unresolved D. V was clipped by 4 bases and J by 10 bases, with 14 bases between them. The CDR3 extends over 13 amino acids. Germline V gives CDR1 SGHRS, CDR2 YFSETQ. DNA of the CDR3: TGCGCCAGCAGCCCACAACACCTTCCGGAGCTGTTTTTT. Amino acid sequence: CASSPQHLPELFF.

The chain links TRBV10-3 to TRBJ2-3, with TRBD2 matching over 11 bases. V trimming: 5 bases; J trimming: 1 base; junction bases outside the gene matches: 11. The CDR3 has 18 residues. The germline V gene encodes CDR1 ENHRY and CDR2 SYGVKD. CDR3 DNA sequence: TGTGCCATCAGTCCGGGACTAGCGGCCCCGAGGGGCACAGATACGCAGTATTTT. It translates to CAISPGLAAPRGTDTQYF.

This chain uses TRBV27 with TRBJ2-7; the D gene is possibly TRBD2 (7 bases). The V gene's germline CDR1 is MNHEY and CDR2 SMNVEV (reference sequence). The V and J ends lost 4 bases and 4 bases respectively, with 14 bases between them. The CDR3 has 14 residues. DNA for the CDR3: TGTGCCAGCAGTTCCGGACTAGGGGGATACGAGCAGTACTTC. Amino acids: CASSSGLGGYEQYF.

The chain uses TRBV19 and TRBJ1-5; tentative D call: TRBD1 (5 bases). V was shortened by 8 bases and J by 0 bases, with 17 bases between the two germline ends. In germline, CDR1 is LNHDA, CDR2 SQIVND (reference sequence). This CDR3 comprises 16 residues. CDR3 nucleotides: TGTGCCAGTTCCGCGGGGACGGGAAATAGCAATCAGCCCCAGCATTTT. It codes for CASSAGTGNSNQPQHF.

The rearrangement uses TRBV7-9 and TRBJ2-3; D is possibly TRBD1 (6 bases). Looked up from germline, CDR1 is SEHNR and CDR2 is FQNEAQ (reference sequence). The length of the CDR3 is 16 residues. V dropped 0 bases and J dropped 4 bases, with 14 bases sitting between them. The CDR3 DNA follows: TGTGCCAGCAGCTTAGCGTTAGGGACATTTTCAGATACGCAGTATTTT. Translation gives CASSLALGTFSDTQYF.

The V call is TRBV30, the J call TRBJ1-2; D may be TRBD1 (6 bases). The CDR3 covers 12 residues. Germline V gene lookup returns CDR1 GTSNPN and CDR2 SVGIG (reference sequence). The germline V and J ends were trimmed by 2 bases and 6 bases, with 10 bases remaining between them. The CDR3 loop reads CAWSRQVDGYTF. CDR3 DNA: TGTGCCTGGAGTCGACAGGTCGATGGCTACACCTTC.

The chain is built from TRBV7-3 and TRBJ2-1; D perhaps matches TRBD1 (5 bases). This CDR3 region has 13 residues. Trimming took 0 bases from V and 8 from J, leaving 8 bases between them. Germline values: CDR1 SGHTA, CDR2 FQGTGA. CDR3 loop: CASSLTGQDEQFF. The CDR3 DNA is TGTGCCAGCAGCTTAACGGGGCAGGATGAGCAGTTCTTC.

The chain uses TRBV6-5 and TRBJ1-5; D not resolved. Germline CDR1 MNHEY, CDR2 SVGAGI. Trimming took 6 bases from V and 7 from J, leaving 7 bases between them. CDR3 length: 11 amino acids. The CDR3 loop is CASRAGQPQHF. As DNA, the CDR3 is TGTGCCAGCAGGGCCGGGCAGCCCCAGCATTTT.

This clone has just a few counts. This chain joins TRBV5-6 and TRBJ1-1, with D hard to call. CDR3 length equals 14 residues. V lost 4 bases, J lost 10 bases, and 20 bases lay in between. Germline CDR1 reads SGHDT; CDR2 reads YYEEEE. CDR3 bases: TGTGCCAGCAGCCCACGTGGCGGTCCGGGTGGAGCTTTCTTT. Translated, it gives CASSPRGGPGGAFF.

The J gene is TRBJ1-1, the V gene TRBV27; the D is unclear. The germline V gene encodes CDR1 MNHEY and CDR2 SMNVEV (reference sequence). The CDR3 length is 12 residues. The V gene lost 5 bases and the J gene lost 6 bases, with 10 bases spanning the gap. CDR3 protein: CASSPRGPEAFF. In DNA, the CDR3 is TGTGCCAGCAGTCCCCGCGGCCCTGAAGCTTTCTTT.

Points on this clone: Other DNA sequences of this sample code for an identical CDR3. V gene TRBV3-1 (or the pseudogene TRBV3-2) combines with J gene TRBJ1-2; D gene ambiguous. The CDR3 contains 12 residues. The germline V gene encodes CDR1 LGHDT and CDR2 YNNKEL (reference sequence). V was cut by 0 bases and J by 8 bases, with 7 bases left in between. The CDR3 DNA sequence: TGTGCCAGCAGCCAAGACCCCGGGGGCTACACCTTC. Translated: CASSQDPGGYTF.

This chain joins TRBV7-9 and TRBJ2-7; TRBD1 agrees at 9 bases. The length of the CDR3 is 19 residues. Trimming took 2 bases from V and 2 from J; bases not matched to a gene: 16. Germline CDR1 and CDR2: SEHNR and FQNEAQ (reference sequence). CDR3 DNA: TGTGCCAGCAGCTTAACCACACCCTGGGGGACAGGGACCCCCTACGAGCAGTACTTC. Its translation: CASSLTTPWGTGTPYEQYF.